Each of the 27 T cell receptor beta chains below was sequenced from the same sample in a study of T cell clones after liver transplantation (dated by TCRdb to about 2019). Receptor amplification or capture employed the immunoSEQ multiplex PCR assay. Here the immuneACCESS table is served through TCRdb, limited to in-frame sequences with V and J called. Missing clones are a known gap in these copies; in checked studies unresolved V genes cover under half, and the rest lacks a known reason. A total of around 120,000 clones appear in this sample, over 75% of them only once. The top ten clonotypes cover around 0.83% of the sample. The material was CD4+ T cells from blood, obtained 12 months after liver transplant. Receptor source: a human patient who received a liver transplant. In transplant recipients, some T cells may be of donor rather than host origin.

DNA for the CDR3: TGTGCCAGCAGCTTAACCGGGCAGACCTACGAGCAGTACTTC. It is translated as CASSLTGQTYEQYF. The chain couples TRBV11-3 to TRBJ2-7; D not resolved. Germline V lookup: CDR1 SGHNT, CDR2 YENEEA. The V gene lost 2 bases and the J gene lost 2 bases, with 10 bases spanning the gap. The CDR3 spans 14 residues.

V and J are TRBV27 and TRBJ1-5; D gene uncertain. Trimming left V 6 bases short and J 2 bases short, with 11 bases between. The CDR3 is 14 residues long. The germline V gene encodes CDR1 MNHEY and CDR2 SMNVEV (reference sequence). Here the CDR3 DNA reads TGTGCCAGCAGCCCCAGACATCGCAATCAGCCCCAGCATTTT. This translates into CASSPRHRNQPQHF.

This clone came up once. This chain joins TRBV9 and TRBJ1-3; D gene uncertain. The germline V gene encodes CDR1 SGDLS and CDR2 YYNGEE. The CDR3 has 14 residues. The V end lost 5 bases, the J end lost 0 bases, and 9 bases lay between the germline ends. The CDR3 DNA is TGTGCCAGCAGTGGCTTGAGCTCTGGAAACACCATATATTTT. Its protein is CASSGLSSGNTIYF.

The V and J genes are TRBV29-1 and TRBJ2-7; weak D call: TRBD2 (7 bases). The CDR3 contains 14 residues. V was trimmed by 7 bases and J by 3 bases, leaving 19 bases between them. The germline CDR1 and CDR2 sequences are SQVTM and ANQGSEA. This CDR3 reads CSAGGRGPNYEQYF. DNA of the CDR3: TGCAGCGCTGGTGGGCGGGGGCCAAACTACGAGCAGTACTTC.

This rearrangement joins TRBV7-9 to TRBJ2-7; D remains unclear. In germline, CDR1 is SEHNR, CDR2 FQNEAQ (reference sequence). V shed 5 bases and J shed 0 bases, with 8 bases lying between them. The CDR3 totals 13 residues. This CDR3 reads CASSRHDSYEQYF. In DNA form, the CDR3 reads TGTGCCAGCAGCCGACATGACTCCTACGAGCAGTACTTC.

The chain uses TRBV28 and TRBJ1-5, with D maybe TRBD1 (6 bases). V was trimmed by 6 bases and J by 0 bases, leaving 12 bases between them. This CDR3 is 15 amino acids long. Germline V gene lookup returns CDR1 MDHEN and CDR2 SYDVKM. The CDR3 DNA reads as TGTGCCAGCAGGAGCGACAGGACTAGCAATCAGCCCCAGCATTTT. Translating gives CASRSDRTSNQPQHF.

V usage is TRBV14 and J usage is TRBJ2-5; 10 bases map to TRBD1. This CDR3 comprises 16 residues. Germline V gives CDR1 SGHDN, CDR2 FVKESK. After removal of 6 bases from V and 1 base from J, the junction contained 8 bases not matched to a gene. The CDR3 reads CASSSRQGAIQETQYF. The CDR3 DNA reads as TGTGCCAGCAGTTCCAGACAGGGGGCCATCCAAGAGACCCAGTACTTC.

This chain joins TRBV6-5 and TRBJ1-4; no definite D call. The germline V gene has CDR1 MNHEY and CDR2 SVGAGI. V shed 0 bases and J shed 0 bases, with 8 bases lying between them. The length of the CDR3 is 16 residues. CDR3: CASSYSPGSTNEKLFF. CDR3 in DNA: TGTGCCAGCAGTTACTCGCCAGGATCAACTAATGAAAAACTGTTTTTT.

This chain connects TRBV28 to TRBJ2-7; weak D call: TRBD2 (5 bases). The CDR3 is made up of 13 amino acids. Germline V gene data show CDR1 as MDHEN and CDR2 as SYDVKM. V gave up 5 bases and J gave up 4 bases, with 12 bases separating them. CDR3 in DNA: TGTGCCAGCAGTCCCCTCACTAGATACGAGCAGTACTTC. It codes for CASSPLTRYEQYF.

The chain uses TRBV19 and TRBJ1-1, with D hard to call. The CDR3 is 15 amino acids. V shed 7 bases and J shed 1 base, with 16 bases lying between them. Germline V gives CDR1 LNHDA, CDR2 SQIVND (reference sequence). In DNA form, the CDR3 reads TGTGCCAGTACCCATAACCCCGATAAGAACACTGAAGCTTTCTTT. Protein: CASTHNPDKNTEAFF.

The V and J genes are TRBV7-8 and TRBJ2-1; TRBD2 aligns across 8 bases. Germline CDR1 is SGHVS and CDR2 is FQNEAQ. The CDR3 runs to 15 residues. The ends lost 5 bases at V and 7 bases at J; junction bases unmatched: 10. The CDR3 sequence is CASSLSGSLGNEQFF. The CDR3 DNA reads TGTGCCAGCAGCCTGAGCGGGAGTCTGGGGAATGAGCAGTTCTTC.

CDR3 sequence reads: CASSRDRLTNEKLFF. Written as DNA, the CDR3 is TGTGCCAGCAGTCGGGACCGGCTAACTAATGAAAAACTGTTTTTT. The chain couples TRBV28 to TRBJ1-4; a weak D match, TRBD1 (5 bases). V lost 5 bases and J lost 1, with 11 bases in between. Per germline, CDR1 MDHEN and CDR2 SYDVKM. This CDR3 comprises 15 residues.

J is TRBJ2-5 and V is TRBV19, with 8 positions matching TRBD2. Germline CDR1 LNHDA, CDR2 SQIVND (reference sequence). V shed 7 bases, J shed 4 bases, and the junction held 5 bases outside the gene matches. The CDR3 is made up of 13 amino acids. This CDR3 reads CASTPRGGETQYF. The CDR3 DNA is TGTGCCAGTACCCCCCGGGGGGGAGAGACCCAGTACTTC.

J is TRBJ2-1 and V is TRBV7-9; D may be TRBD1 (6 bases). The CDR3 consists of 13 residues. V was shortened by 9 bases and J by 5 bases, with 14 bases between the two germline ends. The germline V gene encodes CDR1 SEHNR and CDR2 FQNEAQ (reference sequence). This CDR3 reads CASMGASHNEQFF. The CDR3 bases are TGTGCCAGTATGGGGGCATCGCACAATGAGCAGTTCTTC.

The chain joins TRBV5-1 to TRBJ2-2, with D possibly matching TRBD2 (5 bases). The V and J ends lost 3 bases and 4 bases respectively, with 10 bases between them. Germline V gene sequence: CDR1 SGHRS, CDR2 YFSETQ. The length of the CDR3 is 14 residues. The CDR3 sequence: CASSSGEFTGELFF. Here the CDR3 DNA reads TGCGCCAGCAGCTCCGGGGAATTCACCGGGGAGCTGTTTTTT.

The rearrangement joins TRBV5-6 to TRBJ2-5, with D perhaps TRBD2 (5 bases). Trimming took off 4 bases at V and 2 bases at J, with 9 bases between the two ends. The CDR3 loop spans 13 amino acids. The germline CDR1 and CDR2 sequences are SGHDT and YYEEEE. CDR3: CASSIRGQETQYF. CDR3 nucleotides: TGTGCCAGCAGCATTCGAGGGCAAGAGACCCAGTACTTC.

This chain links TRBV19 with TRBJ1-1; D perhaps matches TRBD1 (6 bases). CDR1 and CDR2 from the germline V gene are LNHDA and SQIVND (reference sequence). Trimming left V 6 bases short and J 4 bases short, with 12 bases between. The CDR3 is 13 amino acids. CDR3 sequence (DNA): TGTGCCAGTAGGAGGAGGGGGGTCACTGAAGCTTTCTTT. Its translation is CASRRRGVTEAFF.

The V gene is TRBV29-1, the J gene TRBJ1-5, with 12 bases lining up with TRBD1. This CDR3 spans 13 amino acids. The V segment lost 6 bases and the J segment 7 bases; nucleotides outside the gene matches: 4. Looked up from germline, CDR1 is SQVTM and CDR2 is ANQGSEA. CDR3 DNA: TGCAGCGTCTCCGGGACAGGGGGCCAGCCCCAGCATTTT. Residues: CSVSGTGGQPQHF.

The chain couples TRBV27 to TRBJ1-3, with D hard to call. The V end lost 9 bases, the J end lost 0 bases, and 15 bases lay between the germline ends. CDR1 is MNHEY and CDR2 is SMNVEV in the germline V gene (reference sequence). The CDR3 totals 15 residues. The chain's CDR3 is CASRDGLASGNTIYF. The DNA for the CDR3 is TGTGCCAGTCGGGATGGGTTGGCCTCTGGAAACACCATATATTTT.

This chain links TRBV4-2 with TRBJ1-2; D may be TRBD1 (5 bases). CDR3 length equals 17 residues. Per the germline V gene, CDR1 is LGHNA and CDR2 is YNFKEQ. With 3 bases removed from V and 0 bases from J, the gap between germline ends came to 17 bases. CDR3 DNA sequence: TGTGCCAGCAGCCATCCCTCAGAGGGGATGACTAACTATGGCTACACCTTC. It codes for CASSHPSEGMTNYGYTF.

The chain couples TRBV6-1 to TRBJ2-7; TRBD2 matches at 10 bases. CDR3 length: 14 amino acids. Germline loops: CDR1 MNHNS, CDR2 SASEGT. With V trimmed by 4 bases and J by 2 bases, 2 bases remained unmatched. The CDR3 loop reads CASSGGLAAYEQYF. For the CDR3, the DNA is TGTGCCAGCAGTGGAGGACTAGCGGCCTACGAGCAGTACTTC.

The V and J genes are TRBV6-5 and TRBJ1-2; TRBD1 agrees at 8 bases. Germline assignment: CDR1 MNHEY and CDR2 SVGAGI. J lost 4 bases, V lost 6 bases, and 7 bases had no gene match. The CDR3 totals 14 residues. In DNA form, the CDR3 reads TGTGCCAGCAGGAGGACAGGGAACTCCTATGGCTACACCTTC. Its protein is CASRRTGNSYGYTF.

V usage is TRBV6-5 and J usage is TRBJ2-7, with a possible D match to TRBD2 (6 bases). Germline CDR1 is MNHEY and CDR2 is SVGAGI. Trimming shortened V by 6 bases and J by 4 bases, and 16 bases separated the two germline ends. The CDR3 has 14 amino acids. The CDR3 loop reads CASRLSGDSYEQYF. In DNA form, the CDR3 reads TGTGCCAGCAGGCTCAGTGGGGACTCGTACGAGCAGTACTTC.

The chain couples TRBV5-4 to TRBJ2-5, with 8 bases matching TRBD1. This CDR3 region has 13 residues. Germline V gene lookup returns CDR1 SGHNT and CDR2 YYREEE (reference sequence). The trim removed 5 bases at V and 3 bases at J, leaving 3 bases unmatched. The CDR3, as DNA: TGTGCCAGCAGTAAGGGACAGGAAGAGACCCAGTACTTC. Translation: CASSKGQEETQYF.

The chain uses TRBV30 and TRBJ2-7; D perhaps matches TRBD2 (5 bases). CDR3 size: 14 residues. With 0 bases removed from V and 1 base from J, the gap between germline ends came to 10 bases. Germline V gene lookup returns CDR1 GTSNPN and CDR2 SVGIG (reference sequence). The CDR3 DNA reads TGTGCCTGGAGTGTACAACTAGATTCCTACGAGCAGTACTTC. It yields the protein CAWSVQLDSYEQYF.

The chain recombines TRBV5-1 with TRBJ2-1, with D hard to call. This CDR3 contains 17 residues. In germline, CDR1 is SGHRS, CDR2 YFSETQ. V lost 0 bases and J 4 bases, leaving 17 bases between the germline ends. The CDR3 region has the DNA TGCGCCAGCAGCTTGGAATCATCGCGTTTGGGGTACAATGAGCAGTTCTTC. Its translation: CASSLESSRLGYNEQFF. The entire variable domain, with the rest obtained from reference TRBV5-1 and TRBJ2-1, is as follows: KAGVTQTPRYLIKTRGQQVTLSCSPISGHRSVSWYQQTPGQGLQFLFEYFSETQRNKGNFPGRFSGRQFSNSRSEMNVSTLELGDSALYLCASSLESSRLGYNEQFFGPGTRLTVL.

The V call is TRBV7-2, the J call TRBJ2-5; 9 nucleotides match TRBD2. The CDR3 sequence is 14 residues long. Per germline, CDR1 SGHTA and CDR2 FQGNSA. Germline trimming cut 6 bases from V and 5 bases from J; bases unmatched to any gene: 7. The CDR3 spells CASRGAGGLETQYF. CDR3 bases: TGTGCCAGCAGGGGCGCGGGAGGGCTGGAGACCCAGTACTTC.